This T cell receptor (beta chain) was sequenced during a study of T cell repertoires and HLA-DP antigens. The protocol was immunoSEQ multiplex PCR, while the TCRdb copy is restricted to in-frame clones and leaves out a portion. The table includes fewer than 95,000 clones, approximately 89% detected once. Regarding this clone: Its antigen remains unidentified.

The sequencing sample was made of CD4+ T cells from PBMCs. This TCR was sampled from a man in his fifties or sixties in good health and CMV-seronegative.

The CDR3 DNA reads as TGTGCCAGCACTAGCGGGGTTAACAATGAGCAGTTCTTC. Protein product: CASTSGVNNEQFF. This chain links TRBV28 with TRBJ2-1; 9 nucleotides match TRBD2. Trimming cost V 7 bases and J 5 bases; bases outside gene matches: 3. The germline V gene encodes CDR1 MDHEN and CDR2 SYDVKM. The CDR3 is made up of 13 amino acids.